This T cell receptor (beta chain) emerged from a study of shared clonotypes between healthy human individuals. This was a deep-level run. Sorted-subset replicate PCR reactions contained roughly 190 ng DNA, corresponding to approximately 30,000 T cell genomes. Some clones are missing from TCRdb's copy, which holds only in-frame ones; the method was immunoSEQ multiplex PCR. The repertoire holds 2,100,000 or so clones, with approximately 94% as singletons. Study-level points and caveats: Between a handful of donors, naive CD4 clonotypes were shared at a level of around 4.9%. Clonotypes shared by all four sorted-subset donors had higher generation probabilities than non-shared clonotypes.

V was shortened by 0 bases and J by 1 base, with 10 bases between the two germline ends. Germline V lookup: CDR1 MGHRA, CDR2 YSYEKL. The CDR3 is 16 residues long. Regarding this clone: The target antigen is unknown.

The sequence was obtained from a man between 18 and 29 years old in good health. The sample taken for sequencing was naive CD4+ T cells sorted from blood. Subset here: CD45RA+ positively selected. V and J are TRBV4-1 and TRBJ1-5; D may be TRBD1 (5 bases). CDR3 in DNA: TGCGCCAGCAGCCAAGATCCGGGACCGAGCAATCAGCCCCAGCATTTT. It translates to CASSQDPGPSNQPQHF.